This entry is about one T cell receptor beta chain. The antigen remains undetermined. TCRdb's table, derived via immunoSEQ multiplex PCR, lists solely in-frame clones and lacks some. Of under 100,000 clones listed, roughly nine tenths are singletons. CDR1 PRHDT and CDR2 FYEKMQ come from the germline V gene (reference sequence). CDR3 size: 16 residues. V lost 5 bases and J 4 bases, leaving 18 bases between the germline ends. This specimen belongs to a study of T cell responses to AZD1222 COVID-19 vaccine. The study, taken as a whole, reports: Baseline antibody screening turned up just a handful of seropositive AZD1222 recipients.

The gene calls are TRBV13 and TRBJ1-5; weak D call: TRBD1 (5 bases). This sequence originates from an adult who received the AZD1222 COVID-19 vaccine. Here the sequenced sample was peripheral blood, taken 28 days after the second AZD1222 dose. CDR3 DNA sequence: TGTGCCAGCAGCCGGGGACTAAACGGAGGGAATCAGCCCCAGCATTTT. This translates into CASSRGLNGGNQPQHF.